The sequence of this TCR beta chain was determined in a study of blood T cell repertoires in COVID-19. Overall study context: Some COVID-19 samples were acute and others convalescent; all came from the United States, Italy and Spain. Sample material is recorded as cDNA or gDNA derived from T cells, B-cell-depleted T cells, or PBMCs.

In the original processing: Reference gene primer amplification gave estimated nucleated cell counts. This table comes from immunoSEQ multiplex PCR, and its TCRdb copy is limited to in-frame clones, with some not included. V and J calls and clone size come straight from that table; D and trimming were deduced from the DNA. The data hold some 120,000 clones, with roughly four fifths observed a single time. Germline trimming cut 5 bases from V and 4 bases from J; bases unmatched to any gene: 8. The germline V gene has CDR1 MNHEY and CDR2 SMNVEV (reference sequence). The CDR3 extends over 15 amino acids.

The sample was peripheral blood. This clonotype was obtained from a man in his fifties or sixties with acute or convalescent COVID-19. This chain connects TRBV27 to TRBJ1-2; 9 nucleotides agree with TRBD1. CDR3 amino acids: CASSRTGVYSYGYTF. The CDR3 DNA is TGTGCCAGCAGTCGGACAGGGGTATATTCCTATGGCTACACCTTC.